This TCR beta chain stems from a study of neoadjuvant anti-PD-1 for oral cavity cancer. At the level of the study: Nivolumab at 3 mg/kg was mostly given biweekly, three to four doses, pre-surgery.

Most PBMC samples had approximately 470 ng input DNA in six replicates. Some clones are missing from TCRdb's copy, which holds only in-frame ones; the method was immunoSEQ multiplex PCR. The top ten hold 2% to 3% of the sample, which has around 15,000 clones, less than 75% seen once. These oral cavity squamous cell carcinomas were HPV-negative and locally advanced. With 8 bases clipped from V and 0 bases from J, the junction kept 4 bases outside the gene matches. Germline V lookup: CDR1 MNHNS, CDR2 SASEGT. The CDR3 loop spans 14 amino acids. This receptor was obtained from a person between 35 and 79 years old with oral cavity squamous cell carcinoma. The source material was PBMCs, sampled before nivolumab (anti-PD-1) treatment. The chain employs TRBV6-1 and TRBJ1-5; 7 bases match TRBD1. The CDR3, as DNA: TGTGCCAGCGTGGGACAGAATAGCAATCAGCCCCAGCATTTT. Translated: CASVGQNSNQPQHF.